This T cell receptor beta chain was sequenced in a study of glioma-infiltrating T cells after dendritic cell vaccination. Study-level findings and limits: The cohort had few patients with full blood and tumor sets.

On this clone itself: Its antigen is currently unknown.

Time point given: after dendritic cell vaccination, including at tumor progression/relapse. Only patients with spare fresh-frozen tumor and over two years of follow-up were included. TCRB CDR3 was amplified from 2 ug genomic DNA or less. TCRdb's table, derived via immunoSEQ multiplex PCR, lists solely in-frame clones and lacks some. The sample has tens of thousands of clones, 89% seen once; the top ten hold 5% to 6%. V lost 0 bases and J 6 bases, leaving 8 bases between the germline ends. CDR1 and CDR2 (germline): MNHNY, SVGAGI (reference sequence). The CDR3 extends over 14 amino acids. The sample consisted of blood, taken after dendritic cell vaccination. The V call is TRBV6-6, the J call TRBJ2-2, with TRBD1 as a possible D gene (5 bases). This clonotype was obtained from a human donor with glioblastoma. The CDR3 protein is CASSYSRVAGELFF. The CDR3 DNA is TGTGCCAGCAGTTACTCCAGGGTGGCCGGGGAGCTGTTTTTT.